This TCR beta chain was sequenced in a study of T cell responses to AZD1222 COVID-19 vaccine. General study findings and limits: White British ancestry dominated among donors, who included more females, and clonal diversity was possibly underestimated. Only after the peak T cell response were repertoires sampled. Spike-spanning, vaccine-associated CD4 TCRs were dominant at 160-218 and 743-854.

Data came from immunoSEQ multiplex PCR; TCRdb stores just in-frame clones and leaves some out. The data show 100,000 to 150,000 clones, approximately 92% seen once. Trimming removed 1 base from V and 0 bases from J, with 11 bases in between. The CDR3 loop spans 16 amino acids. Germline V gives CDR1 SGHKS, CDR2 YYEKEE (reference sequence). With regard to this clone: Its antigen remains unknown.

J is TRBJ1-5 and V is TRBV5-5; tentatively, D is TRBD1 (5 bases). The TCR originated in an adult in good health. The specimen was peripheral blood, collected on day 0 of AZD1222 vaccination. The CDR3 sequence is CASSLFGGDSNQPQHF. DNA of the CDR3: TGTGCCAGCAGCTTGTTTGGGGGGGATAGCAATCAGCCCCAGCATTTT.